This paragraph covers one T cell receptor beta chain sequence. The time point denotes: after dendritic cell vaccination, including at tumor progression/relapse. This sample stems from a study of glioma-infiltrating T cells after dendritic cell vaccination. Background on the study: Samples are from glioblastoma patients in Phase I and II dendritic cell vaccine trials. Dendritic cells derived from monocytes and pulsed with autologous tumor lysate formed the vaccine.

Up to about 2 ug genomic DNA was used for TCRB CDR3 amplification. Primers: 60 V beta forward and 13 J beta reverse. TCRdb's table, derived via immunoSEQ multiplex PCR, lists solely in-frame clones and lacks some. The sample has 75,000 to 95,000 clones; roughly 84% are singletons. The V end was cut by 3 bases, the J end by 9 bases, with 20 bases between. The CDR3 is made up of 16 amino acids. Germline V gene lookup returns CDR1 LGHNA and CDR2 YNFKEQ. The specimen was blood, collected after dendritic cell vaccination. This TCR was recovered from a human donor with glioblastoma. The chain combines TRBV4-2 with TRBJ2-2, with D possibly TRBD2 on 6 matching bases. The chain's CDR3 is CASSHDRDSRDRELFF. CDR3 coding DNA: TGTGCCAGCAGCCACGATCGGGACTCCCGAGACCGGGAGCTGTTTTTT.